This T cell receptor (beta chain) stems from a study of cytomegalovirus exposure and HLA in healthy donors. With respect to this clone: Antigen: not known.

Germline V gives CDR1 SGHRS, CDR2 YFSETQ. The trim removed 0 bases at V and 9 bases at J, leaving 10 bases unmatched. The CDR3 loop spans 15 amino acids. Primers included in the PCR were 60 Vbeta and 13 Jbeta primers. TCRdb's copy holds only in-frame clones and misses some; the assay was immunoSEQ multiplex PCR. The sample lists over 150,000 clones, 87% occurring once. Study-level findings and limits: Some TCR beta chains (around 180 of them) were listed as cytomegalovirus-associated.

This TCR derives from a girl under three years old in good health and CMV-seronegative. The chain links TRBV5-1 to TRBJ2-7; 9 nucleotides align to TRBD1. The sequencing input was PBMCs. As DNA, the CDR3 is TGCGCCAGCAGCTTGGAGACAGGGGGGTTTACGAGGCAGTACTTC. Translation: CASSLETGGFTRQYF.